This T cell receptor (beta chain) is from a study of regulatory T cells in long-lasting Graves disease. The time point here: newly diagnosed GD, antithyroid drugs for less than 3 months. PBMCs provided the RNA from which the TCR library was made. The patients included were those that came from an endocrinology department in Xi'an, China. CDR3-region Arm-PCR and iRepertoire HTBI primers produced the TCR beta libraries. TCRdb re-called the multiplex PCR reads through MiXCR, storing one row per CDR3 protein. The sample has under 450,000 distinct CDR3 sequences, around 15% seen once. The CDR3 spans 17 residues. V was shortened by 4 bases and J by 6 bases, with 22 bases between the two germline ends. Per germline, CDR1 MGHRA and CDR2 YSYEKL. This same sample was also part of a study on T cells in Graves' hyperthyroidism and ophthalmopathy.

The specimen comprised peripheral blood mononuclear cells (PBMCs), sampled at new diagnosis, from a patient treated with antithyroid drugs. This chain uses TRBV4-1 with TRBJ1-5, with D perhaps TRBD1 (6 bases). The TCR comes from a woman aged 18-29 years with Graves disease. CDR3 loop: CASSRSVLAGVSQPQHF. The CDR3, as DNA: TGCGCCAGCAGCCGTTCGGTACTCGCAGGGGTAAGTCAGCCCCAGCATTTT.